This T cell receptor beta chain was sequenced in a study of Ad26.COV2.S vaccination and SARS-CoV-2 variants. Study findings and constraints: Quantification of TCR breadth and depth may have yielded underestimates of total T cell responses.

The sample's treatment: some 19 received Ad26.COV2.S at low or high dose, single or two shots; roughly five received placebo; per-sample allocation not given. Day 63 following the first vaccine or placebo injection was when the samples were taken. Its platform was an Ad26 vector, and its expressed antigen was Wuhan-strain SARS-CoV-2 spike. The CDR3 has 18 amino acids. Per germline, CDR1 KGHDR and CDR2 SFDVKD. Trimming removed 3 bases from V and 5 bases from J; junction bases left unmatched: 14. Profiled with immunoSEQ multiplex PCR; TCRdb holds only in-frame clones, not every one. The sample lists about 350,000 clones, around 88% occurring once. A note on this clone: The antigen remains unidentified.

The genes are TRBV24-1 and TRBJ2-4; TRBD1 agrees at 8 bases. This specimen consisted of peripheral blood, obtained in a trial of Ad26.COV2.S vaccine versus placebo. The TCR was taken from a person between 18 and 60 years old who received the Ad26.COV2.S COVID-19 vaccine or a placebo. CDR3: CATSDPLGGQGVENIQYF. In DNA, the CDR3 is TGTGCCACCAGTGATCCGTTGGGAGGACAGGGAGTTGAAAACATTCAGTACTTC.